This TCR beta chain was sequenced for a study of early T cells in non-severe SARS-CoV-2 infection. Study context: Unpaired chains resulted from sequencing bulk RNA of unsorted whole blood. Study-level results: Using VDJdb, the matching emphasized anti-spike CD8 responses while missing private and CD4 specificities.

CDR3 size: 11 residues. Trimming stripped 3 bases from V and 10 bases from J, with 7 bases between. Germline CDR1 is MDHEN and CDR2 is SYDVKM. Notes on this clonotype: Its target is not known.

Researchers attached unique molecular identifiers to individual cDNA molecules. One entry per CDR3 protein, called by TCRdb with MiXCR from the 5' RACE reads. The table lists about 83,000 distinct CDR3 sequences, about 14% of them singletons. V and J are TRBV28 and TRBJ2-1; D uncertain. This clonotype was sampled from an adult who was a healthcare worker with PCR-confirmed SARS-CoV-2 infection or an uninfected control (not recorded which). Source material: whole blood. CDR3 in amino acids: CASSLIGEQFF. The CDR3, as DNA: TGTGCCAGCAGTTTGATAGGCGAGCAGTTCTTC.